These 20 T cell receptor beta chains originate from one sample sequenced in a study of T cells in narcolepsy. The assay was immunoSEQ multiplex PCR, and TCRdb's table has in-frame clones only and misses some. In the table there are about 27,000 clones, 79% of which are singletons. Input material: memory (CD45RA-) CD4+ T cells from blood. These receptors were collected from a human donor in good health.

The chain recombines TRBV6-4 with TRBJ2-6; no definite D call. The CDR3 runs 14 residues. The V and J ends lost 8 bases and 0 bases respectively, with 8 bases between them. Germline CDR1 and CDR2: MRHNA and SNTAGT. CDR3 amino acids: CASGRDSGANVLTF. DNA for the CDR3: TGTGCCAGCGGCAGAGACTCTGGGGCCAACGTCCTGACTTTC.

CDR3 residues: CASSPTWDRGNTIYF. CDR3 in DNA: TGCGCCAGCAGCCCAACCTGGGACAGGGGAAACACCATATATTTT. The chain has TRBV5-1 and TRBJ1-3; TRBD1 matches at 8 bases. J lost 4 bases, V lost 4 bases, and 7 bases had no gene match. CDR1 SGHRS and CDR2 YFSETQ come from the germline V gene. The CDR3 consists of 15 residues.

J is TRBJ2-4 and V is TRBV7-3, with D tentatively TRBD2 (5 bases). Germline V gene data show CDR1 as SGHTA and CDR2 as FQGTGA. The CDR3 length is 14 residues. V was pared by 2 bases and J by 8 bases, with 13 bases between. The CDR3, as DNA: TGTGCCAGCAGCTTAGGGTCTCCCGGGGACATTCAGTACTTC. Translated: CASSLGSPGDIQYF.

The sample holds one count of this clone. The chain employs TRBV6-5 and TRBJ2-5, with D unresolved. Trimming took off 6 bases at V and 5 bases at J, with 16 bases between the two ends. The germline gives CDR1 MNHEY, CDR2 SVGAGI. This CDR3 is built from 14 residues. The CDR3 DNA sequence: TGTGCCAGCAGGGCTATGTGGGCGGAGGAGACCCAGTACTTC. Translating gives CASRAMWAEETQYF.

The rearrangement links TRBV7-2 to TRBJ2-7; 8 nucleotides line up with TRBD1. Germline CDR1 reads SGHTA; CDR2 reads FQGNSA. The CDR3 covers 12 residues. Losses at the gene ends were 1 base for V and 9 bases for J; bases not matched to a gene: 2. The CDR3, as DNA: TGTGCCAGCAGCTTAGATCAGGGGGCGCAGTACTTC. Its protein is CASSLDQGAQYF.

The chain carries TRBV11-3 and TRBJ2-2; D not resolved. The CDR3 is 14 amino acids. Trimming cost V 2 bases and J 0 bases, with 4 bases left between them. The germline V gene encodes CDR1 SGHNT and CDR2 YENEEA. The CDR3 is CASSLSTNTGELFF. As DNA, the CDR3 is TGTGCCAGCAGCTTATCGACGAACACCGGGGAGCTGTTTTTT.

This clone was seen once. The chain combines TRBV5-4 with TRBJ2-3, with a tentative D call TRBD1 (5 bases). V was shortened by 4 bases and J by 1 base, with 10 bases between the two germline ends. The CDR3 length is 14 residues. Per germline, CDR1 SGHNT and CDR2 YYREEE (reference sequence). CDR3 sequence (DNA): TGTGCCAGCAGCCCGACAGTAGGCACAGATACGCAGTATTTT. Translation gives CASSPTVGTDTQYF. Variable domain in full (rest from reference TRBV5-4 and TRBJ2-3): ETGVTQSPTHLIKTRGQQVTLRCSSQSGHNTVSWYQQALGQGPQFIFQYYREEENGRGNFPPRFSGLQFPNYSSELNVNALELDDSALYLCASSPTVGTDTQYFGPGTRLTVL.

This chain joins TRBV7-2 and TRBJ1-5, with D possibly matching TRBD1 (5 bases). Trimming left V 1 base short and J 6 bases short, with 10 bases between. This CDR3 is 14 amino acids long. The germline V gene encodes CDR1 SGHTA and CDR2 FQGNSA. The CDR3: CASSLGSGGQPQHF. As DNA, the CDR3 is TGTGCCAGCAGCTTAGGATCGGGGGGTCAGCCCCAGCATTTT.

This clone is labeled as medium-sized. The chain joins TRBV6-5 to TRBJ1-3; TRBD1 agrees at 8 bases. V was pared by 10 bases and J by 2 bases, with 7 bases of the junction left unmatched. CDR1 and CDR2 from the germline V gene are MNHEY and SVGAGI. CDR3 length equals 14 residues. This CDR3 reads CATTGARAGNTIYF. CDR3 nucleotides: TGTGCCACGACAGGGGCTCGGGCTGGAAACACCATATATTTT.

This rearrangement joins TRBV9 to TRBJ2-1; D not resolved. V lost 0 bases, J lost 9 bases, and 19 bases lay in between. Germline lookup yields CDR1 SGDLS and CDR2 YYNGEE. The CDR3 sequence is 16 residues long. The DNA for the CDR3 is TGTGCCAGCAGCGTAGCCTGGAATGTAGGATCAAGTGAGCAGTTCTTC. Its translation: CASSVAWNVGSSEQFF.

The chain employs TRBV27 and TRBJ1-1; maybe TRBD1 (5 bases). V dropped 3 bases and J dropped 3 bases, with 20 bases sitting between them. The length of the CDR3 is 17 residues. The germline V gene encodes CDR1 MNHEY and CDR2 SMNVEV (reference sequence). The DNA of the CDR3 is TGTGCCAGCAGTTTGGAGACAGATAATACTCCCGACACTGAAGCTTTCTTT. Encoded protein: CASSLETDNTPDTEAFF.

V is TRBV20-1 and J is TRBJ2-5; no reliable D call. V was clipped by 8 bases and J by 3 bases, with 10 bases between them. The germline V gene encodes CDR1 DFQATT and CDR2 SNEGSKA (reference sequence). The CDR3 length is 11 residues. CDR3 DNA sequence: TGCAGTAGGTTGCGAGAAGAGACCCAGTACTTC. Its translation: CSRLREETQYF.

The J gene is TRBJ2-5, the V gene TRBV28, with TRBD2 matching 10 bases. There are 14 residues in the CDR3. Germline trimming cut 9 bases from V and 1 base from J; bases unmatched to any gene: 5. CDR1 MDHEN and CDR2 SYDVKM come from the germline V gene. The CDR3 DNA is TGTGCCAGTGCGGCTAGCGGGGGCCAAGAGACCCAGTACTTC. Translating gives CASAASGGQETQYF.

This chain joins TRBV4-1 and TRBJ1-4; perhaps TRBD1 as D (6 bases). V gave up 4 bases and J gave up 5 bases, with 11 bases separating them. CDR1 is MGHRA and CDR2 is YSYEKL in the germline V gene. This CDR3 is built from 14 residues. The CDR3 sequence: CASSRTGLNEKLFF. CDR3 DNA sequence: TGCGCCAGCAGCCGCACAGGGTTGAATGAAAAACTGTTTTTT.

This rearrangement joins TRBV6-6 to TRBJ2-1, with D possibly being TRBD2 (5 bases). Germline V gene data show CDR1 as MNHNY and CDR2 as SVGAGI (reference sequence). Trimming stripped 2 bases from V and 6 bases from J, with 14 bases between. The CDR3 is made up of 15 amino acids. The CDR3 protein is CASSYPQTGINEQFF. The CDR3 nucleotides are TGTGCCAGCAGTTACCCCCAGACCGGGATCAATGAGCAGTTCTTC.

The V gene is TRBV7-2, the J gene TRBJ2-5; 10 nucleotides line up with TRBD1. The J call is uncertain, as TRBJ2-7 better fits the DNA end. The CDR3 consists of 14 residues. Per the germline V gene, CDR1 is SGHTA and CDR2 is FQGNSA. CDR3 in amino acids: CASSSVTGGDEQYF. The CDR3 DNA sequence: TGTGCCAGCAGCTCAGTGACAGGGGGCGACGAGCAGTACTTC.

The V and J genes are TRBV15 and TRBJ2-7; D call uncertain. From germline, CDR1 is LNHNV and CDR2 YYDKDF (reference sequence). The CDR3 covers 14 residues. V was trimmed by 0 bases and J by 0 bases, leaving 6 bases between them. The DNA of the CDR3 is TGTGCCACCAGCAGAGATAAGAGCTCCTACGAGCAGTACTTC. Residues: CATSRDKSSYEQYF.

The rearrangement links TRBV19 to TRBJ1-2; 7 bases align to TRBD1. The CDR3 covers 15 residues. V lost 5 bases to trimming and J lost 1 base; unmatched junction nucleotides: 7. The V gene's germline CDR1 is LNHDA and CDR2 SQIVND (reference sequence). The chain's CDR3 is CASSPTGTINYGYTF. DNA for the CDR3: TGTGCCAGTAGTCCGACAGGGACAATTAACTATGGCTACACCTTC.

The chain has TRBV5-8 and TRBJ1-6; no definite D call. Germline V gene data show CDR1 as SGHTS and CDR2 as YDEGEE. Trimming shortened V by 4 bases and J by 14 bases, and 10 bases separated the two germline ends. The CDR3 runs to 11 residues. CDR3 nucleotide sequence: TGTGCCAGCAGCCTGGGGTTTACCCTCCACTTT. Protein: CASSLGFTLHF.

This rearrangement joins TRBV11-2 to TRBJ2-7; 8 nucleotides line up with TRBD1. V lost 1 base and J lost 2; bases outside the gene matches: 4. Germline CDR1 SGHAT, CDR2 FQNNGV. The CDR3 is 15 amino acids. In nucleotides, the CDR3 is TGTGCCAGCAGCTTAGCGGCAGGGGGCGCCTACGAGCAGTACTTC. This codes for CASSLAAGGAYEQYF.